The 4 T cell receptor beta chains given below trace back to one sample, sequenced in a study of T cell responses to AZD1222 COVID-19 vaccine. Generated by immunoSEQ multiplex PCR, the TCRdb table keeps only in-frame clones and is missing some. This sample carries roughly 200,000 clones, under 95% of them seen once, and the ten largest clones take 1%. Sequenced here: peripheral blood, sampled on day 0 of MenACWY control vaccination. These receptors were obtained from an adult in good health.

This sequence joins TRBV19 and TRBJ2-3; 11 nucleotides agree with TRBD2. The V gene end was trimmed by 8 bases and the J gene end by 2 bases; junction bases not matched to a gene: 9. The CDR3 length is 16 residues. Germline assignment: CDR1 LNHDA and CDR2 SQIVND (reference sequence). The CDR3 sequence: CASAIGTSGFTDTQYF. The CDR3 nucleotides are TGTGCCAGTGCCATAGGGACTAGCGGATTCACAGATACGCAGTATTTT.

The count of this clone is one. This chain connects TRBV5-8 to TRBJ1-4; tentative D call: TRBD1 (6 bases). The CDR3 extends over 15 amino acids. Trimming removed 2 bases from V and 4 bases from J, with 12 bases in between. Germline V CDR1 and CDR2: SGHTS, YDEGEE. The DNA for the CDR3 is TGTGCCAGCAGCTTACGAGGGGGGCGTAATGAAAAACTGTTTTTT. This translates into CASSLRGGRNEKLFF.

J is TRBJ1-5 and V is TRBV7-9, with D uncertain. Trimming left V 5 bases short and J 7 bases short, with 12 bases between. This CDR3 has 13 amino acids. CDR1 is SEHNR and CDR2 is FQNEAQ in the germline V gene (reference sequence). CDR3 region: CASSPPTGQPQHF. The CDR3 DNA reads as TGTGCCAGCAGCCCCCCGACGGGGCAGCCCCAGCATTTT.

The V call is TRBV7-9, the J call TRBJ2-3; 9 bases are shared with TRBD2. After removal of 0 bases from V and 4 bases from J, the junction contained 11 bases not matched to a gene. Germline V gene sequence: CDR1 SEHNR, CDR2 FQNEAQ (reference sequence). This CDR3 is 18 amino acids long. Written as DNA, the CDR3 is TGTGCCAGCAGCTTAGCGGTTACTAGCGGGTTCCCCCCAGATACGCAGTATTTT. This gives the protein CASSLAVTSGFPPDTQYF.